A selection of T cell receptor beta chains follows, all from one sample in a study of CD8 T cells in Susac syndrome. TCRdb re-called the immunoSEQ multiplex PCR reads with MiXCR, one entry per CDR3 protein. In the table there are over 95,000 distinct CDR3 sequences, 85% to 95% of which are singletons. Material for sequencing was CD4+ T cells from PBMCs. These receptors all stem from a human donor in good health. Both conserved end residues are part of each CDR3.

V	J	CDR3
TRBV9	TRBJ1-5	CASSVGGSGIQPQHF
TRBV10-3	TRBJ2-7	CAISESTGLYEQYF
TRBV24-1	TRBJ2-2	CATSDFPTGELFF
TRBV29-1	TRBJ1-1	CSVGAGGLTEAFF
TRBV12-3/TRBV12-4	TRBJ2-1	CASSLSSNEQFF
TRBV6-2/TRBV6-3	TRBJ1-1	CASSYLRQGSAEAFF
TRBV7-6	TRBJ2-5	CASSLEPAYSSGTQYF
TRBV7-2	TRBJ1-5	CASSLGSGERGQPQHF
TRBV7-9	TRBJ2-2	CASSLAQLAATSTGELFF
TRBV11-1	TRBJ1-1	CASTLGTEAFF